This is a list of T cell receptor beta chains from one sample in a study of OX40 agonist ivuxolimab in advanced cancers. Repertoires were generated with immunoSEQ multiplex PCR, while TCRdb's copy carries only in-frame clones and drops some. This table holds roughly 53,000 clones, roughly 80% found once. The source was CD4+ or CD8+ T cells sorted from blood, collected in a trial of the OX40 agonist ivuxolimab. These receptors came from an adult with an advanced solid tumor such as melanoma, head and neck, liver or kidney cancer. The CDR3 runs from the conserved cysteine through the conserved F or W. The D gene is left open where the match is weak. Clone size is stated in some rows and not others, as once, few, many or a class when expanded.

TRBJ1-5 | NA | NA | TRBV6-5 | CASNNLASNQPQHF | TGTGCCAGCAATAATTTAGCTAGCAATCAGCCCCAGCATTTT
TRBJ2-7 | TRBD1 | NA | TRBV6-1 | CASSGGRDRAFEQYF | TGTGCCAGCAGTGGAGGCCGGGACAGGGCTTTCGAGCAGTACTTC
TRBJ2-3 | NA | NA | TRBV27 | CASKRTRNQHHTQYF | TGTGCCAGCAAGAGAACTAGGAACCAACACCATACGCAGTATTTT
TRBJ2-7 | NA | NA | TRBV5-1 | CASSFSGTSYEQYF | TGCGCCAGTTCGTTTAGCGGAACCTCCTACGAGCAGTACTTC
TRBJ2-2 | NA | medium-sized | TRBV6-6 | CASGGGEGTHTGELFF | TGTGCCAGCGGAGGTGGAGAGGGGACCCACACCGGGGAGCTGTTTTTT
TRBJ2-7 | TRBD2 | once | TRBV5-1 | CASSSGGDGVSYEQYF | TGCGCCAGCAGCAGTGGGGGGGACGGAGTCTCCTACGAGCAGTACTTC
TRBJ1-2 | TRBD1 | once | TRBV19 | CASRLQQTGRLGYTF | TGTGCCAGTAGATTACAACAGACAGGGCGGCTTGGCTACACCTTC
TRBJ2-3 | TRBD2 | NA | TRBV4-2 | CASSQTGTSGRGSTDTQYF | TGTGCCAGCAGCCAAACCGGGACTAGCGGGAGGGGAAGCACAGATACGCAGTATTTT
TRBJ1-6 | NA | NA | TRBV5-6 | CASSSGYSPLHF | TGTGCCAGCAGCTCTGGGTATTCACCCCTCCACTTT
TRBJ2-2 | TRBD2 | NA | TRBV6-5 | CASIYGTTYTGELFF | TGTGCCAGCATCTACGGGACTACCTACACCGGGGAGCTGTTTTTT
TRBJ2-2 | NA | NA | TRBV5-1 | CASSLGATGNTGELFF | TGCGCCAGCAGCTTGGGGGCCACAGGGAACACCGGGGAGCTGTTTTTT
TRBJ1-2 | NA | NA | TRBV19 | CASSPRGNYGYTF | TGTGCCAGTAGTCCCCGGGGTAACTATGGCTACACCTTC
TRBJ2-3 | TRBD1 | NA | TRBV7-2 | CASRTGVIASTDTQYF | TGTGCCAGCAGGACAGGGGTGATAGCGAGCACAGATACGCAGTATTTT
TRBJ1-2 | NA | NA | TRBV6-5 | CASSSRGAGYGYTF | TGTGCCAGCAGCAGCCGGGGGGCAGGGTATGGCTACACCTTC
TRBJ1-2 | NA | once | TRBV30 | CAWRVIYGYTF | TGTGCCTGGAGAGTTATCTATGGCTACACCTTC
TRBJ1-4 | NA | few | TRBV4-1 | CASSQGKWGRPLEKLFF | TGCGCCAGCAGCCAAGGAAAATGGGGGCGTCCCCTTGAAAAACTGTTTTTT
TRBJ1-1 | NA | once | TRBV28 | CASSLSLNTEAFF | TGTGCCAGCAGTTTATCCCTGAACACTGAAGCTTTCTTT
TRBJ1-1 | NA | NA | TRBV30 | CAWNRVPTEAFF | TGTGCCTGGAACAGGGTACCGACTGAAGCTTTCTTT
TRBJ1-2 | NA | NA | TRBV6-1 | CASRDSNYGYTF | TGTGCCAGCAGAGACAGCAACTATGGCTACACCTTC
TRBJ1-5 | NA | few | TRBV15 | CATSKSTSGNQPQHF | TGTGCCACCTCCAAGAGCACCTCCGGCAATCAGCCCCAGCATTTT
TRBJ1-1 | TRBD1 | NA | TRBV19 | CASRDRVNTEAFF | TGTGCCAGTAGGGACAGGGTGAACACTGAAGCTTTCTTT
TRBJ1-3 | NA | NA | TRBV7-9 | CASSLMDRLGNTIYF | TGTGCCAGCAGCTTAATGGATCGGCTCGGAAACACCATATATTTT
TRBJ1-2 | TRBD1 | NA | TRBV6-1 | CASRQDRDGGYTF | TGTGCCAGCCGGCAAGACAGGGATGGTGGCTACACCTTC
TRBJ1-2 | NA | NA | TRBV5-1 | CASRDRNYGYTF | TGCGCCAGCAGGGACCGAAACTATGGCTACACCTTC
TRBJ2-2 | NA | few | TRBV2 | CASRETSNTGELFF | TGTGCCAGCAGGGAAACATCGAACACCGGGGAGCTGTTTTTT
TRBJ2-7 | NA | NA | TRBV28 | CASSSPSSRYRVPYEQYF | TGTGCCAGCAGTTCCCCCTCCTCCAGGTACAGGGTACCCTACGAGCAGTACTTC
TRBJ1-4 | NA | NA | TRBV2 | CASSHQGGGEKLFF | TGTGCCAGCAGCCATCAGGGAGGCGGCGAAAAACTGTTTTTT
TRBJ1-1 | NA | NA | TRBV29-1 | CSVEDHGSRHTEAFF | TGCAGCGTTGAAGATCATGGCAGCCGGCACACTGAAGCTTTCTTT
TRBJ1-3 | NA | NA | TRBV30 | CAWSDPRSGSSGNTIYF | TGTGCCTGGAGCGATCCTCGCAGCGGGAGCTCTGGAAACACCATATATTTT
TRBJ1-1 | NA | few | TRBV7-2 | CASSVTVNTEAFF | TGTGCCAGCAGCGTTACAGTGAACACTGAAGCTTTCTTT
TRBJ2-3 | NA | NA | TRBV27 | CASSNPLGNTQYF | TGTGCCAGCAGTAACCCCTTAGGGAATACGCAGTATTTT
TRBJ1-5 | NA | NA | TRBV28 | CASSLVGNQPQHF | TGTGCCAGCAGTTTAGTAGGCAATCAGCCCCAGCATTTT
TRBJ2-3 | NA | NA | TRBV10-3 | CAISYRDTQYF | TGTGCCATCAGTTACAGAGATACGCAGTATTTT
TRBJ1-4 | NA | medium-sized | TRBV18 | CASSSQATNEKLFF | TGTGCCAGCTCGTCACAGGCAACTAATGAAAAACTGTTTTTT
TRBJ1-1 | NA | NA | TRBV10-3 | CAISKTGTEAFF | TGTGCCATCAGTAAAACAGGCACTGAAGCTTTCTTT
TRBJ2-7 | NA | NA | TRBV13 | CASSPLDLSIADIAYEQYF | TGTGCCAGCAGCCCCCTAGATTTGTCGATAGCGGACATCGCCTACGAGCAGTACTTC
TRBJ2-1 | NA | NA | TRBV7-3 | CASSQRDRSHEQFF | TGTGCCAGCAGCCAGAGGGACCGCAGCCATGAGCAGTTCTTC
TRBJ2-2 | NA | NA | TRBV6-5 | CASRVDTPNTGELFF | TGTGCCAGCAGGGTTGACACCCCGAACACCGGGGAGCTGTTTTTT
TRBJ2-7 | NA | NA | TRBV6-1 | CASSVLDEQYF | TGTGCCAGCAGTGTCCTAGACGAGCAGTACTTC
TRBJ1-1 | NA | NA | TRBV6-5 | CASSSTGTGAFF | TGTGCCAGCAGTTCAACCGGGACGGGGGCTTTCTTT
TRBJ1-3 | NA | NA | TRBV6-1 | CASRGRFSGNTIYF | TGTGCCAGCAGGGGACGGTTCTCTGGAAACACCATATATTTT
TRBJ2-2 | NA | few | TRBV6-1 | CASSDIRWGHGELFF | TGTGCCAGCAGTGACATAAGGTGGGGTCACGGGGAGCTGTTTTTT
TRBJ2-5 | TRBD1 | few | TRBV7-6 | CASSLGDRERQETQYF | TGTGCCAGCAGCTTAGGGGACAGGGAGCGCCAAGAGACCCAGTACTTC
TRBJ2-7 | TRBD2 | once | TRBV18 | CASSPSGTGGYEQYF | TGTGCCAGCTCACCATCGGGGACGGGGGGCTACGAGCAGTACTTC
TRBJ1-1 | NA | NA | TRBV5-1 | CASSPGSMAANTEAFF | TGCGCCAGCAGCCCGGGGTCTATGGCAGCGAACACTGAAGCTTTCTTT
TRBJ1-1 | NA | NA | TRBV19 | CASSIYNRVGTEAFF | TGTGCCAGTAGTATTTATAACAGGGTCGGGACTGAAGCTTTCTTT
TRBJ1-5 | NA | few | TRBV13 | CASSLKGPNQPQHF | TGTGCCAGCAGCTTGAAAGGGCCAAATCAGCCCCAGCATTTT
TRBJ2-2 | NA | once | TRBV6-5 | CASTRRDPKAGELFF | TGTGCCAGCACTAGGCGGGACCCTAAGGCCGGGGAGCTGTTTTTT
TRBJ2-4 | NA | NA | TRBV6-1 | CASSEGQSKNIQYF | TGTGCCAGCAGTGAAGGACAGTCCAAAAACATTCAGTACTTC
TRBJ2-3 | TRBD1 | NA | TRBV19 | CASSVDRGPPDTQYF | TGTGCCAGTAGCGTGGACAGGGGGCCCCCAGATACGCAGTATTTT
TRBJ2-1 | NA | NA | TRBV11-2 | CASSFQDRGQVF | TGTGCCAGCAGCTTTCAGGACCGCGGGCAAGTCTTC
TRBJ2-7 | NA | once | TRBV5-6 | CASSLEPEYSYEQYF | TGTGCCAGCAGCTTGGAGCCGGAATACTCCTACGAGCAGTACTTC
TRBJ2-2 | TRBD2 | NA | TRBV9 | CASSVGPGGNTGELFF | TGTGCCAGCAGCGTAGGTCCGGGAGGGAACACCGGGGAGCTGTTTTTT
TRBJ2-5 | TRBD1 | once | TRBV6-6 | CASTYGTGSRGETQYF | TGTGCCAGCACCTACGGGACAGGGAGCAGGGGAGAGACCCAGTACTTC
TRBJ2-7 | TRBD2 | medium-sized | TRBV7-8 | CASSITGTTREQYF | TGTGCCAGCAGCATCACCGGGACTACCAGGGAGCAGTACTTC
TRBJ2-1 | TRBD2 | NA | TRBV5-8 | CASSSGTRTWNEQFF | TGTGCCAGCAGCTCCGGGACTAGGACTTGGAATGAGCAGTTCTTC
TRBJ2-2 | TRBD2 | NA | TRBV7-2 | CASSRRTSTNTGELFF | TGTGCCAGCAGCCGGCGGACTAGCACGAACACCGGGGAGCTGTTTTTT
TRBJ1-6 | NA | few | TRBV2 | CASSGQGSNSPLHF | TGTGCCAGCAGTGGGCAGGGTAGTAATTCACCCCTCCACTTT